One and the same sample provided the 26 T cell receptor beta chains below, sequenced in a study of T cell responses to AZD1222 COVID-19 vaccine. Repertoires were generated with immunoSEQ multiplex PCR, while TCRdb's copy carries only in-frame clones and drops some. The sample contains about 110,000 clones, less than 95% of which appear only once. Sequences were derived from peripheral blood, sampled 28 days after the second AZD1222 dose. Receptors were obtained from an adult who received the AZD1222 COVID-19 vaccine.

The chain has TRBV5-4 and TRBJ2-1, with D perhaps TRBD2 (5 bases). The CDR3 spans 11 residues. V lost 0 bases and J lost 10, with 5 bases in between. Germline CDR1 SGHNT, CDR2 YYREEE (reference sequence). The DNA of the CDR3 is TGTGCCAGCAGCTTGGCGGGAGAGCAGTTCTTC. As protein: CASSLAGEQFF.

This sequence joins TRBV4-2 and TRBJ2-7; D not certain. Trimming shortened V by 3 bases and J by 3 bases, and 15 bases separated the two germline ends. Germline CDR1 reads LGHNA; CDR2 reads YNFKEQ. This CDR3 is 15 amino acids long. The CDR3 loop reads CASSQTDLGNYEQYF. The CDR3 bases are TGTGCCAGCAGCCAGACGGACCTCGGAAACTACGAGCAGTACTTC.

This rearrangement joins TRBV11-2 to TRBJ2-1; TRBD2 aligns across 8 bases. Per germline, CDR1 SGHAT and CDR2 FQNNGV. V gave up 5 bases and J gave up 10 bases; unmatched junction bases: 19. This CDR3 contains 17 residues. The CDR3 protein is CASSLRGERGPFGEQFF. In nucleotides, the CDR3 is TGTGCCAGCAGCCTCCGGGGGGAGCGGGGGCCATTCGGGGAGCAGTTCTTC.

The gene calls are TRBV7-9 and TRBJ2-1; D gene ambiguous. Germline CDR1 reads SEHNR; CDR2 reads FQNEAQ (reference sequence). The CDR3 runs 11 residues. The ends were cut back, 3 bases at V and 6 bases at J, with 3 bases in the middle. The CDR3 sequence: CASSFANEQFF. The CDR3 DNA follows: TGTGCCAGCAGCTTCGCCAATGAGCAGTTCTTC.

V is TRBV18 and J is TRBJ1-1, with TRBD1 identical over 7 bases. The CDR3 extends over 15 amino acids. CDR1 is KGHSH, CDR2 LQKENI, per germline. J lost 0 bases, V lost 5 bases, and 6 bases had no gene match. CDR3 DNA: TGTGCCAGCTCAACGAGAACAGGGGTGAACACTGAAGCTTTCTTT. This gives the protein CASSTRTGVNTEAFF.

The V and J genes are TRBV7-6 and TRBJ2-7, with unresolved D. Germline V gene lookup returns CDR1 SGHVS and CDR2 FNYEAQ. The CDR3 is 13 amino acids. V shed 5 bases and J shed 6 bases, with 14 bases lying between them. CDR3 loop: CASSTALGREQYF. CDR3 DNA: TGTGCCAGCAGCACAGCACTTGGCCGCGAGCAGTACTTC.

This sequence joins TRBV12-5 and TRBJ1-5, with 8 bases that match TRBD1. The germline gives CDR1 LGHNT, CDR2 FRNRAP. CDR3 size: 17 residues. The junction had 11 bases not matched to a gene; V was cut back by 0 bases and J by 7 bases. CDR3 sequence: CASGLVLSDRGYQPQHF. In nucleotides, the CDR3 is TGTGCTAGTGGTTTGGTACTCTCCGACAGGGGATACCAGCCCCAGCATTTT.

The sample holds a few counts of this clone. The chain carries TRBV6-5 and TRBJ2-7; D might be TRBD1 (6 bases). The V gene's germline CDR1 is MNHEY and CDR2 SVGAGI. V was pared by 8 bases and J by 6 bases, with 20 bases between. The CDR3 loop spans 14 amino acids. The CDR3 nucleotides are TGTGCCAGCGGGGAAACAGGGACCCCTCTCGAGCAGTACTTC. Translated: CASGETGTPLEQYF.

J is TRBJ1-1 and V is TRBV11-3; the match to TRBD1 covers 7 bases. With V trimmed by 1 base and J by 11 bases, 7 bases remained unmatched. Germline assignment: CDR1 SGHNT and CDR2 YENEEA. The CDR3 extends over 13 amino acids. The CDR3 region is CASSLVQGGGAFF. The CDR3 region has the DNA TGTGCCAGCAGCTTAGTTCAGGGGGGTGGCGCTTTCTTT.

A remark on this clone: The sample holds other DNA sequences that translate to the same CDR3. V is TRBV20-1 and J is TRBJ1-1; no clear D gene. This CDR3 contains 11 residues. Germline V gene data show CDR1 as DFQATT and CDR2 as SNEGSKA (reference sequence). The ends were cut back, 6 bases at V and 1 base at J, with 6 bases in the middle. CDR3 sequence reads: CSAGGNTEAFF. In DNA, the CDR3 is TGCAGTGCCGGTGGGAACACTGAAGCTTTCTTT.

This CDR3 is CATSDWGGVQFF. In DNA, the CDR3 is TGTGCCACCAGTGATTGGGGGGGTGTGCAGTTCTTC. The chain carries TRBV24-1 and TRBJ2-1; 7 bases agree with TRBD2. V trimming: 2 bases; J trimming: 12 bases; junction bases outside the gene matches: 3. The CDR3 loop spans 12 amino acids. Germline V gene data show CDR1 as KGHDR and CDR2 as SFDVKD.

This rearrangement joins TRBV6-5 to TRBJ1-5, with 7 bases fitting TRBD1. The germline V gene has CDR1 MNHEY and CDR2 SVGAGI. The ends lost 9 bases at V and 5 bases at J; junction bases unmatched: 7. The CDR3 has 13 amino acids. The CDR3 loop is CASARTGYQPQHF. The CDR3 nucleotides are TGTGCCAGTGCGCGGACAGGTTATCAGCCCCAGCATTTT.

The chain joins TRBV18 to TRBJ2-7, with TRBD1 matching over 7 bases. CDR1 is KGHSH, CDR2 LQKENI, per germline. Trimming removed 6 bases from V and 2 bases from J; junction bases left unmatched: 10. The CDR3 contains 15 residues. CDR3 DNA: TGTGCCAGCTCCGTAACCGGGACAGACCCCTACGAGCAGTACTTC. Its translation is CASSVTGTDPYEQYF. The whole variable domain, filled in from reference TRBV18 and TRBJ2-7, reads NAGVMQNPRHLVRRRGQEARLRCSPMKGHSHVYWYRQLPEEGLKFMVYLQKENIIDESGMPKERFSAEFPKEGPSILRIQQVVRGDSAAYFCASSVTGTDPYEQYFGPGTRLTVT.

The CDR3 DNA is TGCGCCAGCAGCCAAGTAGCCGGGGACACTGAAGCTTTCTTT. This codes for CASSQVAGDTEAFF. The chain uses TRBV4-1 and TRBJ1-1; D unclear. This CDR3 has 14 amino acids. V was clipped by 1 base and J by 3 bases, with 9 bases between them. CDR1 MGHRA and CDR2 YSYEKL come from the germline V gene.

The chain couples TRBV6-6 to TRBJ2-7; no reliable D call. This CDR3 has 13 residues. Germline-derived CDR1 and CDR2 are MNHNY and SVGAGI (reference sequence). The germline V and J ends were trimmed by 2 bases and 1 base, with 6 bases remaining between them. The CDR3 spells CASSYIRSYEQYF. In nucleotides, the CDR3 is TGTGCCAGCAGTTACATAAGATCCTACGAGCAGTACTTC.

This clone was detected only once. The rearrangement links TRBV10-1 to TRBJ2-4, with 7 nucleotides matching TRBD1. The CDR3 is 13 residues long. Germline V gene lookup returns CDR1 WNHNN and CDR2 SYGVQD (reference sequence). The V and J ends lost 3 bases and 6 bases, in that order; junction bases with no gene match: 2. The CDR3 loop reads CASSDYRGNIQYF. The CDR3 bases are TGCGCCAGCAGTGACTACAGGGGAAACATTCAGTACTTC.

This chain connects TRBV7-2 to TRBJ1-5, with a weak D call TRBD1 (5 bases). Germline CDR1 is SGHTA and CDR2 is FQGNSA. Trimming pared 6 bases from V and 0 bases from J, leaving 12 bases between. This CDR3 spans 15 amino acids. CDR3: CASRGQGISNQPQHF. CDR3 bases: TGTGCCAGCAGGGGGCAGGGAATTAGCAATCAGCCCCAGCATTTT.

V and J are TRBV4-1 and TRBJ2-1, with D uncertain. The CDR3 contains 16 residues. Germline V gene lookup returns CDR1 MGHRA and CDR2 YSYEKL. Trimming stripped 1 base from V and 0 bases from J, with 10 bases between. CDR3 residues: CASSQVGPGSYNEQFF. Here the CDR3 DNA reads TGCGCCAGCAGCCAAGTAGGACCGGGCTCCTACAATGAGCAGTTCTTC.

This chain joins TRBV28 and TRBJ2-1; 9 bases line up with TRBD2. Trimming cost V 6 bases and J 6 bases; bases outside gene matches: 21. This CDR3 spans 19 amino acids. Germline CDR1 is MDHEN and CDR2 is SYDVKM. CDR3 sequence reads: CASRPGGFSGSGVGNEQFF. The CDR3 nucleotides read TGTGCCAGCAGACCCGGGGGTTTTAGCGGGAGTGGGGTTGGCAATGAGCAGTTCTTC.

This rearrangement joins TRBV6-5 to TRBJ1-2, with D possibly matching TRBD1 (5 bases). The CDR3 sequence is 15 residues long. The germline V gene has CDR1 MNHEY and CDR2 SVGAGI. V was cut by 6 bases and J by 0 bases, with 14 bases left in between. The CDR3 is CASRRGEGTNYGYTF. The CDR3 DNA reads TGTGCCAGCAGACGAGGGGAAGGAACTAACTATGGCTACACCTTC.

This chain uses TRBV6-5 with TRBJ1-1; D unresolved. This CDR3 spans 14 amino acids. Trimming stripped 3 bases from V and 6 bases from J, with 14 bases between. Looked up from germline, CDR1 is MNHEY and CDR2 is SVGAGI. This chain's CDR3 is CASSYVLEAAEAFF. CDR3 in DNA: TGTGCCAGCAGTTATGTTTTAGAGGCGGCTGAAGCTTTCTTT.

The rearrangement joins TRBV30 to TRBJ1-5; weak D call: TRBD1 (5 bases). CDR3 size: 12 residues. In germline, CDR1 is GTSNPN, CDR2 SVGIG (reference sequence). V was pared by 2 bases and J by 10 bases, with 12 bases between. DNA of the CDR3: TGTGCCTGGAGTTTTGGGGGAGGTCCCCAGCATTTT. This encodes CAWSFGGGPQHF.

CDR3 sequence (DNA): TGTGCCAGCAGTTTCGGCAGGGGGAACTATGGCTACACCTTC. Protein sequence: CASSFGRGNYGYTF. This chain connects TRBV27 to TRBJ1-2; TRBD1 agrees at 7 bases. Germline lookup yields CDR1 MNHEY and CDR2 SMNVEV (reference sequence). The CDR3 loop spans 14 amino acids. V was pared by 3 bases and J by 2 bases, with 3 bases of the junction left unmatched.

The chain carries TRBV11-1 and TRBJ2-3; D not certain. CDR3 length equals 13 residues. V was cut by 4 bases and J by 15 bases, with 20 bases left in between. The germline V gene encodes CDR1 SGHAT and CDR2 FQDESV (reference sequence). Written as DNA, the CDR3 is TGTGCCAGCAGCTATGACATCAGCCGGTATCTTTATTTT. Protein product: CASSYDISRYLYF. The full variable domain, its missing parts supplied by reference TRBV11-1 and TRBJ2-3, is EAEVAQSPRYKITEKSQAVAFWCDPISGHATLYWYRQILGQGPELLVQFQDESVVDDSQLPKDRFSAERLKGVDSTLKIQPAELGDSAMYLCASSYDISRYLYFGPGTRLTVL.

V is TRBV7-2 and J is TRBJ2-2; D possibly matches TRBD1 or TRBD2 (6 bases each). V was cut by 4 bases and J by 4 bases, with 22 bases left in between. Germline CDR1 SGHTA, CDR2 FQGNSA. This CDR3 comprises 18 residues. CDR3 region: CASSSPKGGALGTGELFF. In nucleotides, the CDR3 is TGTGCCAGCAGCTCTCCCAAGGGGGGTGCTTTGGGCACCGGGGAGCTGTTTTTT. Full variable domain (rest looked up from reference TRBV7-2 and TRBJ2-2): GAGVSQSPSNKVTEKGKDVELRCDPISGHTALYWYRQSLGQGLEFLIYFQGNSAPDKSGLPSDRFSAERTGGSVSTLTIQRTQQEDSAVYLCASSSPKGGALGTGELFFGEGSRLTVL.

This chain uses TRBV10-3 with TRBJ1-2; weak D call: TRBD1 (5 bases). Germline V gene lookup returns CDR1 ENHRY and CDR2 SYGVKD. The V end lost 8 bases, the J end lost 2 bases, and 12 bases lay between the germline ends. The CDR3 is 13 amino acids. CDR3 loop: CAIQEAGNYGYTF. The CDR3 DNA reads TGTGCCATCCAGGAGGCAGGGAACTATGGCTACACCTTC.